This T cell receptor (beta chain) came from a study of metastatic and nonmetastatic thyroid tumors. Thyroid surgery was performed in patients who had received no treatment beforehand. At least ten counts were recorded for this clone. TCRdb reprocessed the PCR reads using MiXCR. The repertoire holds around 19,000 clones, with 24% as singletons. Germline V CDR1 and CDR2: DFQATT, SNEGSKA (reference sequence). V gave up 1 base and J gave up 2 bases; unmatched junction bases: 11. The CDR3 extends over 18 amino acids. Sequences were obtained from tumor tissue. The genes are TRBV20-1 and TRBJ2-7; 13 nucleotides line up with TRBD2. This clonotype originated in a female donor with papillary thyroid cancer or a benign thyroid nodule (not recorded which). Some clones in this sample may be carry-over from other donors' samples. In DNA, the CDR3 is TGCAGTGCTAGAGCTGGTGCACTAGCGGGAGGGGTACCCTACGAGCAGTACTTC. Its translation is CSARAGALAGGVPYEQYF.